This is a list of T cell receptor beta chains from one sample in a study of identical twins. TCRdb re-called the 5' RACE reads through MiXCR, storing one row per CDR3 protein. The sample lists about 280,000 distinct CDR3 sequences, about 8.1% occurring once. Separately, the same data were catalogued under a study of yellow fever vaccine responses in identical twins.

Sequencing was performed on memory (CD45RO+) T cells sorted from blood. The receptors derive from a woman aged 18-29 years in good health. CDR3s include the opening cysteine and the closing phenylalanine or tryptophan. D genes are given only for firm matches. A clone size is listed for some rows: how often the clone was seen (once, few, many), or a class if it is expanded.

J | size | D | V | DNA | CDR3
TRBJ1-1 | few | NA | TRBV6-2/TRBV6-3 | TGTGCCAGCAGTTACTCGAGGGTTCGACAGAAAGAAGCTTTCTTT | CASSYSRVRQKEAFF
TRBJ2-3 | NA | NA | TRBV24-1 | TGTGCCACCAGTGATTTGGTAAGATCAGATACGCAGTATTTT | CATSDLVRSDTQYF
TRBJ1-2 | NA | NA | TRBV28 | TGTGCCAGCGCTCGATTCGGGGGTGGCTATGGCTACACCTTC | CASARFGGGYGYTF
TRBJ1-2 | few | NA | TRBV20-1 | TGCAGTGCTAGGCTACAGGGTGATGGCTACACCTTC | CSARLQGDGYTF
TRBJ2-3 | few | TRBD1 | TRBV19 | TGTGCCAGCAGGGACAGCAGTAGCACAGATACGCAGTATTTT | CASRDSSSTDTQYF
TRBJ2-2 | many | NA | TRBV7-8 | TGTGCCAGCAGCTACCGGGACTTTAACACCGGGGAGCTGTTTTTT | CASSYRDFNTGELFF
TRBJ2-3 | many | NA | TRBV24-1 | TGTGCCACCAGTGATTCGGCCAACCGGGGCCAAGGCGATACGCAGTATTTT | CATSDSANRGQGDTQYF
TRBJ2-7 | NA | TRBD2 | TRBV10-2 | TGCGCCAGCGGGGTTACTAGCGACTACGAGCAGTACTTC | CASGVTSDYEQYF
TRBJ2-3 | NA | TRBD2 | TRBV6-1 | TGTGCCAGCAGAGCTAGCGGGAGAGGAGCAGATACGCAGTATTTT | CASRASGRGADTQYF
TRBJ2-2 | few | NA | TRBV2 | TGTGCCAGCAAGGGGGAGTCGGTCGGGGAGCTGTTTTTT | CASKGESVGELFF
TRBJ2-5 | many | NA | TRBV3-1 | TGTGCCACTGCCGGAGGACACTTGGAGACCCAGTACTTC | CATAGGHLETQYF
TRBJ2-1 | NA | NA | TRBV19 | TGTGCCACCCTTGAGACGGGGGGCGGGTACAATGAGCAGTTCTTC | CATLETGGGYNEQFF
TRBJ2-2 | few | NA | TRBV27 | TGTGCCAGCAGGGGGGCGCCTTTTAACACCGGGGAGCTGTTTTTT | CASRGAPFNTGELFF
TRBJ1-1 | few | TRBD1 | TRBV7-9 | TGTGCCAGCAGCCCCGAGACAGGGAAGACTGAAGCTTTCTTT | CASSPETGKTEAFF
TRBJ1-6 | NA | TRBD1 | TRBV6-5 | TGTGCCAGCAGTTACGCATCTTCCGCCGGACAGGCGAATTCACCCCTCCACTTT | CASSYASSAGQANSPLHF
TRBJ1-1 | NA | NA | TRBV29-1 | TGCAGCGTAGGAGAGGTGAACACTGAAGCTTTCTTT | CSVGEVNTEAFF
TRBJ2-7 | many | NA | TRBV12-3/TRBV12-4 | TGTGCCAGCAGTTTGGCTCGCGAGCAGTACTTC | CASSLAREQYF
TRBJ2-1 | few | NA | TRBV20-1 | TGCAGTGCCGAAAAATTCCCGGGCCTAAACAATGAGCAGTTCTTC | CSAEKFPGLNNEQFF
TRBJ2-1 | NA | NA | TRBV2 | TGTACCTGCAGTTTATCCCCGCCTCCGCGCCCCCTCTACAATGAGCAGTTCTTC | CTCSLSPPPRPLYNEQFF
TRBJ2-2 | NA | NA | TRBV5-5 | TGTGCCAGCCGCCTGGGTCGGGTGGGAGCGGTCACCGGGGAGCTGTTTTTT | CASRLGRVGAVTGELFF
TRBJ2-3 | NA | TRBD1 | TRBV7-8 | TGTGCCAGCAGCACGACAGGGGGGTACACAGATACGCAGTATTTT | CASSTTGGYTDTQYF
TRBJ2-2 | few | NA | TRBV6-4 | TGTGCCAGCAGTGACTCTCCGGGGTACGGGGAGCTGTTTTTT | CASSDSPGYGELFF
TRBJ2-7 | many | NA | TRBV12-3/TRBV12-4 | TGTGCCAGCAGCAAAACGTACGAGCAGTACTTC | CASSKTYEQYF
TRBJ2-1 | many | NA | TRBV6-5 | TGTGCCAGCTACGACTGGAAGGAGGATGAGCAGTTCTTC | CASYDWKEDEQFF
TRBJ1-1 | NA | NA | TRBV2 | TGTGCCAGCAGTGCCCGGAAAATTCCGAACACTGAAGCTTTCTTT | CASSARKIPNTEAFF
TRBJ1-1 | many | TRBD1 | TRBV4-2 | TGTGCCAGCAGCCATACAGGGGACACTGAAGCTTTCTTT | CASSHTGDTEAFF
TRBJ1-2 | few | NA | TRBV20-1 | TGCAGTGCTAGAACTCCCAATGGCTACACCTTC | CSARTPNGYTF
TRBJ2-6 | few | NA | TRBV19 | TGTGCCAGTAGTATAGAGGTATCTGGGGCCAACGTCCTGACTTTC | CASSIEVSGANVLTF
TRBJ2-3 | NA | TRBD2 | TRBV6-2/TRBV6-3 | TGTGCCAGCACCAGTGGTGGTAGCGGGAGATCGGGAGATACGCAGTATTTT | CASTSGGSGRSGDTQYF
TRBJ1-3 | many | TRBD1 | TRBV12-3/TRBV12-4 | TGTGCCAGCAGTTTAGCGAGGGGGCCCTACTCTGGAAACACCATATATTTT | CASSLARGPYSGNTIYF
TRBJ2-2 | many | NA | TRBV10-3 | TGTGCCATCAAGTCTTCCGGGACAACGAACACCGGGGAGCTGTTTTTT | CAIKSSGTTNTGELFF
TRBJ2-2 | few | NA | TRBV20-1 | TGCAGTGCTTCCGTTTGGTCCGGGGAGCTGTTTTTT | CSASVWSGELFF
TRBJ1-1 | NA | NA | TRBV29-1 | TGCAGCGTTCAGAGCACTGAAGCTTTCTTT | CSVQSTEAFF
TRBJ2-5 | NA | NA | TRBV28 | TGTGCCAGCAGTTTATGGGGGTTGGGTGTCGAGACCCAGTACTTC | CASSLWGLGVETQYF
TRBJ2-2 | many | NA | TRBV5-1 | TGCGCCAGCAGCGACTTGACTAGTTCTGGGGAGCTGTTTTTT | CASSDLTSSGELFF
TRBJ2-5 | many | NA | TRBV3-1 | TGTGCCAGCAGCCAGCGAGGTGGATGGGGAGAGACCCAGTACTTC | CASSQRGGWGETQYF
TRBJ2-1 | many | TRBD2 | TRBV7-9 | TGTGCCAGCAGCTTATTTGGTCTAGCGGGAGGAAATGAGCAGTTCTTC | CASSLFGLAGGNEQFF
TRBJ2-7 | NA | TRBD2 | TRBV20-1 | TGCAGTGCTAGGGGACTCGCGGGGACTAGCGGGAGCTACGAGCAGTACTTC | CSARGLAGTSGSYEQYF
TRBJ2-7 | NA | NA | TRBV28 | TGTGCCCCCGGGCTTACAAGCTCCTACGAGCAGTACTTC | CAPGLTSSYEQYF
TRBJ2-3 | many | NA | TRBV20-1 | TGCAGTGCTAGAGTGGAGGGGACAGATACGCAGTATTTT | CSARVEGTDTQYF